This TCR beta chain was obtained from a study of shared clonotypes between healthy human individuals. Loaded into unsorted PBMC replicate PCRs was roughly 320 ng DNA, roughly 31,000 T cell genomes. With ten immunoSEQ deep assay plates, unsorted PBMC DNA underwent sequencing. The data were produced by immunoSEQ multiplex PCR, yet TCRdb's version contains in-frame clones alone and is incomplete. This table has about 600,000 clones, around three quarters appearing once. Per germline, CDR1 MNHNY and CDR2 SVGAGI (reference sequence). The CDR3 runs to 13 residues. The table lists this clone with a count of one. This clone may be a read error of a much larger clone one base away.

Sequenced: PBMCs. The source of this sequence is a woman in her forties in good health. Some clones in this sample may be carry-over from other donors' samples. V gene TRBV6-6 combines with J gene TRBJ2-5, with a tentative D call TRBD2 (5 bases). DNA of the CDR3: TGTACCAGCAGTTATGCCGGGGAGCAGACCCAGTACTTC. It specifies CTSSYAGEQTQYF.